One and the same sample provided the 5 T cell receptor beta chains below, sequenced in a study of blood T cell repertoires in COVID-19. Sequencing was performed with immunoSEQ multiplex PCR; in TCRdb, only in-frame clones are kept and a portion is missing. The data contain 25,000 to 40,000 clones, roughly 85% of them singletons. Sequenced sample: peripheral blood. The receptors originated from a woman aged 55-70 years with active COVID-19.

The chain couples TRBV19 to TRBJ1-2; the match to TRBD1 covers 9 bases. There are 16 residues in the CDR3. V was clipped by 6 bases and J by 6 bases; unmatched bases: 14. Germline V lookup: CDR1 LNHDA, CDR2 SQIVND (reference sequence). CDR3 sequence (DNA): TGTGCCAGTAGGACGCCGGGACAGGGTTTCAGGGATGGCTACACCTTC. It translates to CASRTPGQGFRDGYTF.

The CDR3: CASSVSTVGGTGELFF. CDR3 in DNA: TGTGCCAGCAGCGTATCGACGGTAGGGGGCACCGGGGAGCTGTTTTTT. The chain links TRBV9 to TRBJ2-2; D is possibly TRBD1 (6 bases). Deletions cut 1 base from V and 4 bases from J, with 14 bases between. Germline values: CDR1 SGDLS, CDR2 YYNGEE. The CDR3 is made up of 16 amino acids. Combining the CDR3 with reference TRBV9 and TRBJ2-2 gives the whole variable domain DSGVTQTPKHLITATGQRVTLRCSPRSGDLSVYWYQQSLDQGLQFLIQYYNGEERAKGNILERFSAQQFPDLHSELNLSSLELGDSALYFCASSVSTVGGTGELFFGEGSRLTVL.

A few counts support this clone. V gene TRBV6-2 or TRBV6-3 combines with J gene TRBJ2-2, with D possibly TRBD1 on 6 matching bases. Between the trimmed V and J ends, which lost 5 bases and 4 bases, there was a span of 8 bases. Germline values: CDR1 MNHEY, CDR2 SVGEGT. This CDR3 has 13 amino acids. CDR3 sequence reads: CASSQQGTGELFF. The CDR3, as DNA: TGTGCCAGCAGTCAACAGGGCACCGGGGAGCTGTTTTTT.

The J gene is TRBJ2-5, the V gene TRBV12-5; a possible D gene is TRBD2 (5 bases). Germline V gene data show CDR1 as LGHNT and CDR2 as FRNRAP. The germline V and J ends were trimmed by 2 bases and 7 bases, with 8 bases remaining between them. The CDR3 is 12 residues long. The CDR3 coding sequence is TGTGCTAGTGGTTTGCTAGGAGGGACCCAGTACTTC. Translating gives CASGLLGGTQYF. Together with reference TRBV12-5 and TRBJ2-5, the CDR3 gives the full variable domain: DARVTQTPRHKVTEMGQEVTMRCQPILGHNTVFWYRQTMMQGLELLAYFRNRAPLDDSGMPKDRFSAEMPDATLATLKIQPSEPRDSAVYFCASGLLGGTQYFGPGTRLLVL.

The chain is built from TRBV7-2 and TRBJ1-2; TRBD1 agrees at 7 bases. V dropped 2 bases and J dropped 4; count of bases not matched to a gene: 4. The CDR3 spans 14 residues. Germline lookup yields CDR1 SGHTA and CDR2 FQGNSA. The CDR3 DNA reads TGTGCCAGCAGCTTAATAGGGGGCGGCTATGGCTACACCTTC. Encoded protein: CASSLIGGGYGYTF.